The clone carrying this TCR beta chain was observed many times. cDNA synthesis used a TRAV/TRBV-specific primer set for both chains. The PCR that amplified TCRs ran for 20 cycles, relying on a constant-region primer and a V-primer adapter. TCRdb fed the reads into MiXCR, producing one record per CDR3 protein. The table lists more than 90,000 distinct CDR3 sequences, less than 25% of them singletons. The entry originates in a study of low-dose radiotherapy and immunotherapy resistance in tumors. The wider study: Cohort 1 was given 0.5 Gy fractions every 2 weeks, 6.5 Gy in total. Aspirin 300 mg was given orally each day for four cycles from cycle 1 day 1.

The time point: after trial treatment. Stated treatment: LDRT plus nivolumab, ipilimumab, low-dose cyclophosphamide and aspirin (RACIN trial). The therapy administered to donors comprised nivolumab, ipilimumab, aspirin, low-dose cyclophosphamide and low-dose radiotherapy. The CDR3 contains 15 residues. In germline, CDR1 is DFQATT, CDR2 SNEGSKA (reference sequence). V gave up 4 bases and J gave up 3 bases, with 16 bases separating them. This TCR came from a male donor with prostate cancer. The V call is TRBV20-1, the J call TRBJ2-1; D unresolved. The material was PBMCs, obtained after low-dose radiotherapy plus immunotherapy. DNA of the CDR3: TGCAGTGCTACCCCCTTGGTTGGGATCTACAATGAGCAGTTCTTC. It specifies CSATPLVGIYNEQFF.